The entry that follows covers one T cell receptor beta chain sequence. Profiled with immunoSEQ multiplex PCR; TCRdb holds only in-frame clones, not every one. Of around 980,000 clones detected, approximately 80% appear once; the ten largest clones hold roughly 0.57%. Trimming took off 4 bases at V and 5 bases at J, with 14 bases between the two ends. Germline CDR1 is SGHTA and CDR2 is FQGTGA. CDR3 length: 14 amino acids. The data belong to a study of shared clonotypes between healthy human individuals. The chain employs TRBV7-3 and TRBJ1-1; D is uncertain. Material: memory CD4+ T cells from PBMCs. Subset reported: CD45RA-negative fraction. The source is a man aged 18 to 30 in good health. Some clones in this sample may be carry-over from other donors' samples. CDR3 protein: CASSSGPGRTEAFF. CDR3 DNA: TGTGCCAGCAGCTCCGGACCCGGACGGACTGAAGCTTTCTTT.